This T cell receptor beta chain was documented in a study of shared T cell receptors in the human thymus. Using immunoSEQ multiplex PCR, the repertoire was profiled, and TCRdb retains in-frame clones only, with some absent. This sample has 700,000 or so clones, with 75% to 90% found just once. CDR3 length: 18 amino acids. Looked up from germline, CDR1 is SNHLY and CDR2 is FYNNEI. V trimming: 4 bases; J trimming: 8 bases; junction bases outside the gene matches: 18. The sample also formed part of further work on human thymus T cells. As reported in that work: Infants, healthy and Finnish, who were having corrective surgery for congenital heart defects served as donors. Thymic samples were excised during corrective heart operations. An apparent bias in V and J gene usage was seen in thymic and blood repertoires. Unrelated people showed highly overlapping thymic repertoires, related research reported.

The source material was thymocytes. The clonotype was recovered from a girl under two years old with a congenital heart defect. The chain joins TRBV2 to TRBJ1-2; 11 positions match TRBD1. The CDR3 nucleotides are TGTGCCAGCAGTGGAGAGCGAGGACAGGGGGCGGAAGGATTGGGCTACACCTTC. This gives the protein CASSGERGQGAEGLGYTF.